This T cell receptor beta chain was recovered during a study of cytomegalovirus exposure and HLA in healthy donors. With 60 Vbeta and 13 Jbeta primers, the PCR was carried out. Sequencing used immunoSEQ multiplex PCR; TCRdb keeps in-frame clones, though not all of them. Of 150,000 to 190,000 clones listed, about 80% were seen once; the top ten hold 5% to 7.5%. As regards this clone: Its antigen is unknown. Distinct nucleotide sequences in the sample also encode this CDR3.

Overall study results and limits: Being productive about 87% or about 30% of the time was typical of most TCR beta V segments in an earlier analysis. A later analysis appeared to link common viral pathogens to several of the most significant clusters.

Trimming shortened V by 6 bases and J by 4 bases, and 18 bases separated the two germline ends. Germline V gives CDR1 MNHEY, CDR2 SMNVEV (reference sequence). The CDR3 runs 16 residues. The chain joins TRBV27 to TRBJ2-2, with D maybe TRBD1 (6 bases). The clonotype was recovered from a woman in her forties or fifties in good health and CMV-seropositive. Sequencing was carried out using PBMCs. CDR3 amino acids: CASSSGGSRTTGELFF. DNA for the CDR3: TGTGCCAGCAGCTCTGGGGGCTCCCGGACCACCGGGGAGCTGTTTTTT.